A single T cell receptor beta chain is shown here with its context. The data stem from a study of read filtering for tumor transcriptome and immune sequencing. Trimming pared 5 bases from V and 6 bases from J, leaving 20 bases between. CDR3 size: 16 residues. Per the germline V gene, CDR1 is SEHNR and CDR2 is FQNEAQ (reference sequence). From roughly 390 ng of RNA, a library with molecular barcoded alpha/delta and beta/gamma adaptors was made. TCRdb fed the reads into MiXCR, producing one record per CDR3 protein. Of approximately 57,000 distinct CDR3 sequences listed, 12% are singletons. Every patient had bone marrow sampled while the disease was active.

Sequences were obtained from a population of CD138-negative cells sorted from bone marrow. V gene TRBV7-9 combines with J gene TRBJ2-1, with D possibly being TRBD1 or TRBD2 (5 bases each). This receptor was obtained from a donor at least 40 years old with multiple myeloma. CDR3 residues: CASSVQALSGLNEQFF. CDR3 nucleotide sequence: TGTGCCAGCAGCGTACAGGCCCTTTCAGGACTCAATGAGCAGTTCTTC.